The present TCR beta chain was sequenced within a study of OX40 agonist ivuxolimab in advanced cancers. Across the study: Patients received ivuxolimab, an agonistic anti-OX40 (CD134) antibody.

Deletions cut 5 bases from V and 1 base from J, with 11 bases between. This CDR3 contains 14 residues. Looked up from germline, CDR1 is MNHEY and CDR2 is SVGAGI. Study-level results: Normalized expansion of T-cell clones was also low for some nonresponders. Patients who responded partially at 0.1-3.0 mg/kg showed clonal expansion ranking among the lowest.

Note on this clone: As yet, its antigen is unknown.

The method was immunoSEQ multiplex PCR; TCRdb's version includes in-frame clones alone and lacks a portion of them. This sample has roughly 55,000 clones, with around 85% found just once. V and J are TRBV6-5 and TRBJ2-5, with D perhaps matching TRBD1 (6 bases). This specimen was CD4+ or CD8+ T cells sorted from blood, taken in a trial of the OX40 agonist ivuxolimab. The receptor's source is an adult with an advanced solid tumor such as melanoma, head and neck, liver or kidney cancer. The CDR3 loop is CASSQLGAQETQYF. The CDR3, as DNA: TGTGCCAGCAGTCAGCTGGGGGCCCAAGAGACCCAGTACTTC.